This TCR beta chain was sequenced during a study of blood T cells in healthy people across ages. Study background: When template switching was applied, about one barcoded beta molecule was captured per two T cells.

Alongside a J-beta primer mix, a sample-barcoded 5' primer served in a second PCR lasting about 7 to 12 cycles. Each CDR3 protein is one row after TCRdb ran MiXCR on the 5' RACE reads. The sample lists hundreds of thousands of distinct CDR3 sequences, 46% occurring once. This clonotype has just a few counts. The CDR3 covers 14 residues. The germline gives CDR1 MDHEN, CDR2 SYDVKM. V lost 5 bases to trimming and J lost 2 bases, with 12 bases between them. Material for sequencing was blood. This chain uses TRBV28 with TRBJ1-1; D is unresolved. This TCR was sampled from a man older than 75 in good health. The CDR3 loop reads CASSPPGSNTEAFF. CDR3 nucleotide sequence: TGTGCCAGCAGTCCCCCTGGGAGCAACACTGAAGCTTTCTTT.